The present T cell receptor (beta chain) was sequenced within a study of CD8 T cells in Susac syndrome. The RNA, about 0.5 to 1 ug, was put through reverse transcription using random hexamers. TCR beta CDR3 was amplified by immunoSEQ multiplex PCR. This amplification extended across 54 Vbeta and 13 Jbeta segments. Via MiXCR, TCRdb re-called the immunoSEQ multiplex PCR reads, giving one row per CDR3 protein. The data contain 150,000 to 200,000 distinct CDR3 sequences, around 94% of them singletons. The study's findings and limits: As the study acknowledged, the number of individuals in its TCR sequencing and HLA analysis was relatively small.

Those who served as multiple sclerosis controls were treatment-naive patients with stable or active relapsing-remitting disease. TEMRA cells were FACS-enriched, while CD8+ and CD4+ T cells were negatively isolated. For this clonotype: The antigen remains undetermined.

Trimming removed 8 bases at V and 3 bases at J, with 16 bases between. The CDR3 contains 14 residues. The V gene's germline CDR1 is LNHDA and CDR2 SQIVND (reference sequence). The TCR comes from a human donor with multiple sclerosis. Source material: CD4+ T cells from PBMCs. The V gene is TRBV19, the J gene TRBJ1-2; D is undetermined. The CDR3 DNA reads as TGTGCCAGTTCCCGGGTGACGGCGGACTATGGCTACACCTTC. Protein: CASSRVTADYGYTF.